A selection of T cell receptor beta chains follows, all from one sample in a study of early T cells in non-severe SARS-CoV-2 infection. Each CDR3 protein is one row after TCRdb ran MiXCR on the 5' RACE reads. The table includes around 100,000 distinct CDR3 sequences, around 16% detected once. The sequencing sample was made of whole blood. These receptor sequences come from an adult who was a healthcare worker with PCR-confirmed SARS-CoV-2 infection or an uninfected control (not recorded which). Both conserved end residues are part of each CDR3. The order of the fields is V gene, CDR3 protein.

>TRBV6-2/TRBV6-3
CASSSSVASGRAYEQYF
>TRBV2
CASGKSGASTDTQYF
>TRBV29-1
CSFHSGNTIYF
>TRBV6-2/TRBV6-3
CASSYEVELGLNGELFF
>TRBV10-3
CAIQAAGDERFGEQYF
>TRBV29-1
CSASQGDQPQHF
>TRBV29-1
CSALVSDRNNYGYTF
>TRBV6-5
CASSYLAGGSYEQYF
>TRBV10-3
CAIRQVNTGELFF
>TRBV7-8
CASSPGQGPYGYTF
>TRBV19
CASSRLAGTDTQYF
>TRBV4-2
CASSQGSLTDTQYF
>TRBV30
CAWSLLAGDYNEQFF
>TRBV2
CASSVRDEKLFF
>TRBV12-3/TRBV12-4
CASRPTIPSNTGELFF
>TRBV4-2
CASSHEDSRDTGEEKLFF
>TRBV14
CASSRLVGTGRSEQYF
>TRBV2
CASAGDLSVKLFF
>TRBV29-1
CSVEDRLADSSYEQYF
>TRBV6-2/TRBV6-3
CASSYFQGGNYGYTF
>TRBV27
CASSTYQGAYEQYF
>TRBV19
CASSDPTGSFLDGYTF
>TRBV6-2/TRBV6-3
CASSYGLNSGNEQFF
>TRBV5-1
CASSLVAGVETQYF
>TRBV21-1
CASTKLQGNNQPQHF
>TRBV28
CASSPRALRVVWEQYF
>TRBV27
CASSWGLGNSPLHF
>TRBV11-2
CASSFGHYSYNEQFF
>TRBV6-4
CASSDGSSAAQYF
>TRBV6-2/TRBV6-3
CASSHRGLAGGGQYNEQFF
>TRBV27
CTSSLAGPQREQYF
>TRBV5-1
CASSLAPATLPDTQYF
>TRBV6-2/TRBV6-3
CASSLHLNIQYF
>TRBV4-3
CASSQDPGGPEQYF
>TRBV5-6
CASSLVRTPSYEQYF
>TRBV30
CAWRKQDREDGYTF
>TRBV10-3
CAISDTLNTEAFF
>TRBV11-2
CASSSLRTGGAMAPGELFF
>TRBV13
CASSLGTAYNEQFF
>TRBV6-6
CASTPGGAGYGYTF
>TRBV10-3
CAISDRGTEAFF
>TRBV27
CASSAGIWGTDTQYF
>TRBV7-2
CASSRTGTEAFF
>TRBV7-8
CASSLGSVESPLHF
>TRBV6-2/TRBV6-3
CASSTGLAGDNEQFF
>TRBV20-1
CSASKGRVRDYEQYF
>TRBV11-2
CASSPRRGIDTEAFF
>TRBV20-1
CSAPSDGRVDGYTF
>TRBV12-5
CASGHDSGQPQHF
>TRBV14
CASSQVRSQFGEAFF
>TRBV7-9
CASSLHRLAYDEQFF
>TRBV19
CASTMGQESFF
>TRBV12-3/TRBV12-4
CASRIDGGTEAFF
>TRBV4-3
CASSLGTGRNSPLHF
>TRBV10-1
CARGGSTDTQYF
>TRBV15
CATSRDRDYNEQFF
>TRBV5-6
CASRLAGQGEVEKLFF